This is a list of T cell receptor beta chains from one sample in a study of chemoradiotherapy in HPV16-positive cancers. Sequencing used immunoSEQ multiplex PCR; TCRdb keeps in-frame clones, though not all of them. The profile shows about 17,000 clones, 90% to 95% of them singletons. The source material was blood, sampled from a patient who underwent chemoradiotherapy. These receptors originate from a human donor with HPV-associated anogenital cancer. CDR3s include the opening cysteine and the closing phenylalanine or tryptophan. Fields, in order: J gene, clone size, D gene, V gene, CDR3 protein, CDR3 DNA. D genes are given only for firm matches. Clone size, where shown, is once, few, many, or a class for clones that have expanded.

TRBJ2-2 | once | TRBD2 | TRBV7-2 | CASSWLAGPPGELFF | TGTGCCAGCAGCTGGTTAGCGGGGCCCCCCGGGGAGCTGTTTTTT
TRBJ1-5 | NA | TRBD1 | TRBV28 | CASTNRQGGNQPQHF | TGTGCCAGCACCAATCGACAGGGCGGCAATCAGCCCCAGCATTTT
TRBJ2-3 | NA | TRBD1 | TRBV10-2 | CASRGTGFATDTQYF | TGCGCCAGCAGGGGGACAGGATTTGCAACAGATACGCAGTATTTT
TRBJ1-1 | NA | NA | TRBV19 | CAAQGFLTEAFF | TGTGCCGCGCAGGGATTCCTCACTGAAGCTTTCTTT
TRBJ2-1 | NA | TRBD2 | TRBV7-7 | CASSQLAGDYNEQFF | TGTGCCAGCAGCCAGCTAGCGGGGGATTACAATGAGCAGTTCTTC
TRBJ1-2 | few | NA | TRBV20-1 | CSASRTGGYTF | TGCAGTGCTTCCAGGACGGGCGGCTACACCTTC
TRBJ1-5 | NA | NA | TRBV4-3 | CASSQDLLNQPQHF | TGCGCCAGCAGCCAAGATCTCCTCAATCAGCCCCAGCATTTT
TRBJ2-1 | NA | TRBD1 | TRBV6-4 | CASSVTGGRYNEQFF | TGTGCCAGCAGTGTGACAGGGGGCCGCTACAATGAGCAGTTCTTC
TRBJ1-5 | NA | NA | TRBV19 | CASDLRGRGNQPQHF | TGTGCCAGTGACTTGCGGGGCAGGGGCAATCAGCCCCAGCATTTT
TRBJ2-1 | once | NA | TRBV7-8 | CASSSTAQGLYNEQFF | TGTGCCAGCAGCTCTACCGCGCAGGGGCTCTACAATGAGCAGTTCTTC
TRBJ2-7 | NA | TRBD1 | TRBV10-2 | CASRGQGSYEQYF | TGCGCCAGCAGGGGACAGGGTTCCTACGAGCAGTACTTC
TRBJ2-4 | NA | TRBD2 | TRBV7-9 | CASSGTSGGALSKNIQYF | TGTGCCAGCAGCGGGACTAGCGGGGGGGCTCTGTCAAAAAACATTCAGTACTTC
TRBJ1-2 | NA | NA | TRBV12-2 | CASRLEAGGRGYGYTF | TGTGCAAGTCGCTTAGAGGCCGGGGGCAGGGGGTATGGCTACACCTTC
TRBJ2-5 | NA | NA | TRBV21-1 | CASSKVVTTGGIETQYF | TGTGCCAGCAGCAAAGTGGTTACGACAGGGGGCATCGAGACCCAGTACTTC
TRBJ2-7 | NA | TRBD1 | TRBV6-9 | CAVGQGNEQYF | TGTGCCGTAGGACAGGGAAACGAGCAGTACTTC
TRBJ2-5 | NA | TRBD1 | TRBV7-2 | CASSLGQGWETQYF | TGTGCCAGCAGCTTAGGACAGGGGTGGGAGACCCAGTACTTC
TRBJ1-1 | NA | NA | TRBV2 | CASSIADWAFF | TGTGCCAGCAGTATAGCAGATTGGGCTTTCTTT
TRBJ2-2 | once | TRBD2 | TRBV30 | CAWSFSGGAEGELFF | TGTGCCTGGAGTTTTAGCGGGGGGGCCGAAGGGGAGCTGTTTTTT
TRBJ2-2 | NA | NA | TRBV10-3 | CAIGQVVEELFF | TGTGCCATCGGTCAGGTAGTCGAGGAGCTGTTTTTT
TRBJ1-2 | NA | TRBD1 | TRBV19 | CASSDRGYYGYTF | TGTGCCAGTAGTGACAGGGGTTACTATGGCTACACCTTC
TRBJ1-2 | NA | NA | TRBV5-1 | CASSLVPRGATYGYTF | TGCGCCAGCAGCTTGGTTCCGCGGGGGGCGACCTATGGCTACACCTTC
TRBJ2-3 | NA | TRBD2 | TRBV11-3 | CASSDRRGAFGGDTQYF | TGTGCCAGCAGCGACCGGCGGGGGGCCTTCGGCGGAGATACGCAGTATTTT
TRBJ1-2 | NA | TRBD1 | TRBV6-6 | CASSPSDRVDGYTF | TGTGCCAGCAGTCCCTCGGACAGGGTGGATGGCTACACCTTC
TRBJ1-2 | NA | TRBD1 | TRBV9 | CASSVQARDSRYGYTF | TGTGCCAGCAGCGTACAGGCTCGGGACAGTCGCTATGGCTACACCTTC
TRBJ2-7 | NA | TRBD1 | TRBV9 | CASSPSGTGLYEQYF | TGTGCCAGCAGCCCAAGCGGGACAGGGCTGTACGAGCAGTACTTC
TRBJ2-4 | NA | NA | TRBV6-1 | CASSGRLDAGNIQYF | TGTGCCAGCAGTGGAAGACTAGATGCGGGAAACATTCAGTACTTC
TRBJ1-2 | NA | NA | TRBV4-1 | CASSLETVPPGYTF | TGCGCCAGCAGCCTCGAAACGGTTCCCCCTGGCTACACCTTC
TRBJ2-3 | NA | NA | TRBV18 | CASSPGAGNFADTQYF | TGTGCCAGCTCACCAGGGGCGGGGAACTTTGCTGATACGCAGTATTTT
TRBJ2-7 | NA | NA | TRBV11-2 | CASSLERSSYEQYF | TGTGCCAGCAGCTTAGAAAGAAGCTCCTACGAGCAGTACTTC
TRBJ1-4 | NA | NA | TRBV19 | CASNPTKGNRATNEKLFF | TGTGCCAGTAACCCTACAAAGGGGAATAGGGCGACTAATGAAAAACTGTTTTTT
TRBJ2-7 | NA | NA | TRBV27 | CASSLKTDLQQYF | TGTGCCAGCAGTTTAAAGACGGATTTACAGCAGTACTTC
TRBJ1-3 | NA | NA | TRBV18 | CASSPDGSGNTIYF | TGTGCCAGCTCACCCGACGGCTCTGGAAACACCATATATTTT
TRBJ1-1 | NA | TRBD1 | TRBV19 | CASSVRGPNTEAFF | TGTGCCAGTAGTGTGAGGGGGCCGAACACTGAAGCTTTCTTT
TRBJ1-2 | NA | TRBD1 | TRBV5-5 | CASSLMRDRGYGYTF | TGTGCCAGCAGCTTAATGCGGGACAGGGGTTATGGCTACACCTTC
TRBJ2-1 | NA | NA | TRBV2 | CASSDNVREQFF | TGTGCCAGCAGTGATAATGTTCGTGAGCAGTTCTTC
TRBJ2-2 | NA | NA | TRBV5-1 | CASSLTGANTGELFF | TGCGCCAGCAGCTTGACGGGGGCGAACACCGGGGAGCTGTTTTTT
TRBJ2-1 | NA | TRBD2 | TRBV19 | CASSIVASGGSNEQFF | TGTGCCAGTAGTATAGTCGCTAGCGGGGGGTCGAATGAGCAGTTCTTC
TRBJ2-3 | once | NA | TRBV20-1 | CSARDPHF | TGCAGTGCTAGAGATCCGCATTTT
TRBJ1-5 | NA | NA | TRBV2 | CASSEAFPGVGNQPQHF | TGTGCCAGCAGTGAAGCGTTCCCAGGGGTGGGCAATCAGCCCCAGCATTTT